The 32 T cell receptor beta chains presented below share a single source sample, sequenced in a study of blood T cell repertoires in COVID-19. Sequenced by immunoSEQ multiplex PCR; TCRdb stores in-frame clones only, minus some. The data contain approximately 190,000 clones, less than 90% of them seen just once; the ten biggest clones take up about 3.3%. The source material was PBMCs or T cells enriched from blood (not recorded which). All receptors derive from a woman aged 25 to 39 who had been exposed to COVID-19.

V gene TRBV21-1 combines with J gene TRBJ1-1; the DNA was not compared with TRBD1, the D call given in the table. TRBV21-1 is a pseudogene segment. The CDR3 contains 14 residues. The CDR3 bases are TGTGCCAGCAGCATAACCAGGAAGAACACTGAAGCTTTCTTT. Translation: CASSITRKNTEAFF.

The chain carries TRBV9 and TRBJ1-5, with 7 bases fitting TRBD1. The CDR3 is 14 amino acids. Per germline, CDR1 SGDLS and CDR2 YYNGEE. V lost 0 bases, J lost 4 bases, and 1 base stayed unmatched. The CDR3 spells CASSVEGANQPQHF. CDR3 DNA sequence: TGTGCCAGCAGCGTAGAGGGGGCGAATCAGCCCCAGCATTTT.

This clone showed up just once. This chain links TRBV6-5 with TRBJ2-5; tentative D call: TRBD2 (6 bases). Per the germline V gene, CDR1 is MNHEY and CDR2 is SVGAGI. The ends were cut back, 2 bases at V and 4 bases at J, with 14 bases in the middle. This CDR3 has 15 amino acids. In nucleotides, the CDR3 is TGTGCCAGCAGTTACATCGGGGGTGTTACAGAGACCCAGTACTTC. It translates to CASSYIGGVTETQYF.

This clone occurred a few times. CDR3 coding DNA: TGTGCCAGCAGCCCTCGCCTACCGGATCCTGGCGGGGAAAAACTGTTTTTT. Its protein product is CASSPRLPDPGGEKLFF. The chain joins TRBV7-9 to TRBJ1-4, with D hard to call. The CDR3 loop spans 17 amino acids. Trimming took 5 bases from V and 8 from J, leaving 24 bases between them. Germline lookup yields CDR1 SEHNR and CDR2 FQNEAQ (reference sequence).

This rearrangement joins TRBV5-5 to TRBJ2-1; tentatively, D is TRBD1 (5 bases). Germline V lookup: CDR1 SGHKS, CDR2 YYEKEE (reference sequence). Between the trimmed V and J ends, which lost 6 bases and 6 bases, there was a span of 10 bases. There are 12 residues in the CDR3. The CDR3 region is CASTLDSNEQFF. As DNA, the CDR3 is TGTGCCAGCACCCTCGACAGCAATGAGCAGTTCTTC.

V gene TRBV11-1 combines with J gene TRBJ1-2, with D possibly TRBD1 on 6 matching bases. The CDR3 sequence is 15 residues long. V lost 2 bases and J lost 4, with 14 bases in between. From germline, CDR1 is SGHAT and CDR2 FQDESV (reference sequence). CDR3 bases: TGTGCCAGCAGCTTATCTTACACAGGGACCTATGGCTACACCTTC. This encodes CASSLSYTGTYGYTF. The variable domain in full, with the rest retrieved from reference TRBV11-1 and TRBJ1-2, is EAEVAQSPRYKITEKSQAVAFWCDPISGHATLYWYRQILGQGPELLVQFQDESVVDDSQLPKDRFSAERLKGVDSTLKIQPAELGDSAMYLCASSLSYTGTYGYTFGSGTRLTVV.

In this sample, this clone turned up a few times. The rearrangement uses TRBV5-1 and TRBJ1-2; TRBD1 is a possible D gene (6 bases). Germline V gene sequence: CDR1 SGHRS, CDR2 YFSETQ. CDR3 size: 14 residues. V lost 0 bases and J lost 6, with 12 bases in between. The CDR3 sequence: CASSLVSGEDGYTF. In DNA, the CDR3 is TGCGCCAGCAGCTTGGTGTCAGGGGAAGATGGCTACACCTTC.

This clone has only a few counts. The chain couples TRBV6-5 to TRBJ2-7; 9 bases match TRBD1. The CDR3 length is 15 residues. Trimming cost V 6 bases and J 2 bases; bases outside gene matches: 8. Germline V gives CDR1 MNHEY, CDR2 SVGAGI. The CDR3 nucleotides read TGTGCCAGCAGACCCGACAGGGGGGCCACCTACGAGCAGTACTTC. This sequence encodes CASRPDRGATYEQYF.

J is TRBJ2-7 and V is TRBV7-2; 7 bases are shared with TRBD1. Germline V gene data show CDR1 as SGHTA and CDR2 as FQGNSA. The CDR3 loop spans 18 amino acids. V lost 5 bases, J lost 1 base, and 17 bases stayed unmatched. CDR3 region: CASSPAPLGAGGSYEQYF. In DNA form, the CDR3 reads TGTGCCAGCAGCCCGGCTCCGCTCGGGGCAGGGGGATCCTACGAGCAGTACTTC. The full variable domain, completed using reference TRBV7-2 and TRBJ2-7, is GAGVSQSPSNKVTEKGKDVELRCDPISGHTALYWYRQSLGQGLEFLIYFQGNSAPDKSGLPSDRFSAERTGGSVSTLTIQRTQQEDSAVYLCASSPAPLGAGGSYEQYFGPGTRLTVT.

This sequence joins TRBV30 and TRBJ1-4; D call uncertain. Germline values: CDR1 GTSNPN, CDR2 SVGIG (reference sequence). This CDR3 is 12 amino acids long. Trimming pared 0 bases from V and 10 bases from J, leaving 9 bases between. The CDR3 DNA reads TGTGCCTGGAGTGTTATAGGAGGAAAACTGTTTTTT. Its protein is CAWSVIGGKLFF.

This clone was counted between two and nine times. CDR3: CASSLFGQGSEKLFF. For the CDR3, the DNA is TGTGCCAGCAGCCTATTTGGACAGGGGAGCGAAAAACTGTTTTTT. The V and J genes are TRBV9 and TRBJ1-4; 9 bases agree with TRBD1. Germline CDR1 is SGDLS and CDR2 is YYNGEE. V shed 4 bases and J 8 bases; nucleotides not matched to a gene: 9. The CDR3 extends over 15 amino acids.

This clone has a handful of counts. The chain uses TRBV18 and TRBJ2-3, with D tentatively TRBD2 (7 bases). The CDR3 is made up of 16 amino acids. CDR1 and CDR2 (germline): KGHSH, LQKENI. V lost 0 bases to trimming and J lost 5 bases, with 15 bases between them. CDR3: CASSPPTGGGLDTQYF. Here the CDR3 DNA reads TGTGCCAGCTCACCACCAACGGGGGGCGGTTTAGATACGCAGTATTTT.

The chain employs TRBV5-1 and TRBJ2-1; 8 nucleotides line up with TRBD2. This CDR3 is 17 amino acids long. CDR1 is SGHRS, CDR2 YFSETQ, per germline. J gave up 2 bases and V 1 base, and 8 bases lay outside the gene matches. The CDR3 protein is CASSLSYRGGAYNEQFF. In DNA, the CDR3 is TGCGCCAGCAGCTTGTCCTACCGGGGGGGTGCCTACAATGAGCAGTTCTTC.

The chain combines TRBV27 with TRBJ2-1, with 7 positions matching TRBD2. The CDR3 runs to 16 residues. The junction had 7 bases not matched to a gene; V was cut back by 3 bases and J by 2 bases. The V gene's germline CDR1 is MNHEY and CDR2 SMNVEV (reference sequence). CDR3 in DNA: TGTGCCAGCAGTTTCGTTCCACTAGCGACCTACAATGAGCAGTTCTTC. Amino acids: CASSFVPLATYNEQFF.

This clone has just one count. This chain uses TRBV7-9 with TRBJ1-1; D ambiguous. The CDR3 runs to 14 residues. Trimming pared 7 bases from V and 4 bases from J, leaving 16 bases between. Germline V gene sequence: CDR1 SEHNR, CDR2 FQNEAQ (reference sequence). The CDR3 protein is CASIRRREGTEAFF. CDR3 sequence (DNA): TGTGCCAGCATACGTCGGAGGGAAGGCACTGAAGCTTTCTTT. Full variable domain (missing parts from reference TRBV7-9 and TRBJ1-1): DTGVSQNPRHKITKRGQNVTFRCDPISEHNRLYWYRQTLGQGPEFLTYFQNEAQLEKSRLLSDRFSAERPKGSFSTLEIQRTEQGDSAMYLCASIRRREGTEAFFGQGTRLTVV.

The V call is TRBV28, the J call TRBJ2-3, with 14 nucleotides matching TRBD2. Germline assignment: CDR1 MDHEN and CDR2 SYDVKM. This CDR3 spans 15 amino acids. V shed 8 bases and J 6 bases; nucleotides not matched to a gene: 7. The CDR3 is CASGGTSGGRDTQYF. The CDR3, as DNA: TGTGCCAGCGGGGGGACTAGCGGGGGAAGGGATACGCAGTATTTT.

This rearrangement joins TRBV10-3 to TRBJ2-3; TRBD2 matches 9 bases. The V and J ends lost 8 bases and 0 bases, in that order; junction bases with no gene match: 3. This CDR3 is built from 14 residues. The germline V gene encodes CDR1 ENHRY and CDR2 SYGVKD. The CDR3 sequence is CAIHLAGSTDTQYF. CDR3 DNA sequence: TGTGCCATCCATCTAGCGGGGAGCACAGATACGCAGTATTTT.

The rearrangement uses TRBV3-1 (or the pseudogene TRBV3-2) and TRBJ1-1, with D possibly matching TRBD1 (5 bases). Per the germline V gene, CDR1 is LGHDT and CDR2 is YNNKEL (reference sequence). Trimming cost V 2 bases and J 5 bases, with 9 bases left between them. The CDR3 contains 13 residues. In nucleotides, the CDR3 is TGTGCCAGCAGCCAAATTAAGGGGACTGAAGCTTTCTTT. Its translation is CASSQIKGTEAFF.

V gene TRBV29-1 combines with J gene TRBJ1-3, with D possibly matching TRBD1 (6 bases). V lost 7 bases and J lost 0, with 13 bases in between. This CDR3 has 14 residues. Germline V gene sequence: CDR1 SQVTM, CDR2 ANQGSEA. CDR3 DNA: TGCAGCGGGGGAACAGGGAACTCTGGAAACACCATATATTTT. Its protein product is CSGGTGNSGNTIYF.

DNA for the CDR3: TGTGCCATCAGTGAGTCCGGACTGAGTGGCTACACCTTC. This translates into CAISESGLSGYTF. This chain connects TRBV10-3 to TRBJ1-2; no clear D gene. The V end lost 0 bases, the J end lost 7 bases, and 9 bases lay between the germline ends. CDR1 and CDR2 (germline): ENHRY, SYGVKD. This CDR3 has 13 amino acids.

The chain uses TRBV5-1 and TRBJ1-2; D uncertain. The CDR3 has 14 amino acids. The V gene lost 4 bases and the J gene lost 6 bases, with 16 bases spanning the gap. From germline, CDR1 is SGHRS and CDR2 YFSETQ. The CDR3 coding sequence is TGCGCCAGCAGCCGAGGAGGCGAGAATAATGGCTACACCTTC. Protein product: CASSRGGENNGYTF. Together with reference TRBV5-1 and TRBJ1-2, the CDR3 gives the full variable domain: KAGVTQTPRYLIKTRGQQVTLSCSPISGHRSVSWYQQTPGQGLQFLFEYFSETQRNKGNFPGRFSGRQFSNSRSEMNVSTLELGDSALYLCASSRGGENNGYTFGSGTRLTVV.

This chain connects TRBV19 to TRBJ1-2; TRBD1 aligns across 9 bases. CDR1 and CDR2 from the germline V gene are LNHDA and SQIVND (reference sequence). The length of the CDR3 is 15 residues. The ends lost 8 bases at V and 4 bases at J; junction bases unmatched: 11. As DNA, the CDR3 is TGTGCCAGTTCGCCGAGGACAGGGGATACCTATGGCTACACCTTC. This sequence encodes CASSPRTGDTYGYTF.

This CDR3 is CASSYPHGTYEQYF. The CDR3 DNA reads TGTGCCAGCAGTTACCCCCACGGTACCTACGAGCAGTACTTC. V usage is TRBV6-2 or TRBV6-3 and J usage is TRBJ2-7; D not certain. The germline V gene has CDR1 MNHEY and CDR2 SVGEGT. The CDR3 extends over 14 amino acids. V was shortened by 2 bases and J by 2 bases, with 10 bases between the two germline ends.

The chain is built from TRBV10-3 and TRBJ2-3; TRBD2 matches 14 bases. Germline lookup yields CDR1 ENHRY and CDR2 SYGVKD. CDR3 size: 16 residues. V was clipped by 6 bases and J by 2 bases; unmatched bases: 4. CDR3 residues: CAISPGLAGDTDTQYF. CDR3 nucleotides: TGTGCCATCAGCCCGGGACTAGCGGGGGACACAGATACGCAGTATTTT.

The gene calls are TRBV12-3 or TRBV12-4 and TRBJ1-5; D uncertain. The CDR3 sequence is 12 residues long. The ends were cut back, 5 bases at V and 5 bases at J, with 7 bases in the middle. In DNA form, the CDR3 reads TGTGCCAGCAGTCTCGAGCATCAGCCCCAGCATTTT. Translating gives CASSLEHQPQHF.

The rearrangement links TRBV2 to TRBJ2-2, with D tentatively TRBD2 (7 bases). V gave up 8 bases and J gave up 3 bases, with 16 bases separating them. Germline CDR1 reads SNHLY; CDR2 reads FYNNEI. The length of the CDR3 is 15 residues. The CDR3 DNA sequence: TGTGCCAGCGGATCACAGGGAGGGGACACCGGGGAGCTGTTTTTT. Translating gives CASGSQGGDTGELFF. Full variable domain (missing parts from reference TRBV2 and TRBJ2-2): EPEVTQTPSHQVTQMGQEVILRCVPISNHLYFYWYRQILGQKVEFLVSFYNNEISEKSEIFDDQFSVERPDGSNFTLKIRSTKLEDSAMYFCASGSQGGDTGELFFGEGSRLTVL.

This chain joins TRBV10-3 and TRBJ1-5; TRBD1 agrees at 8 bases. Germline CDR1 is ENHRY and CDR2 is SYGVKD. CDR3 length equals 14 residues. Losses at the gene ends were 5 bases for V and 6 bases for J; bases not matched to a gene: 6. The CDR3 DNA reads as TGTGCCATCAGTCGACAGGGGTCGAGTCAGCCCCAGCATTTT. It specifies CAISRQGSSQPQHF.

CDR3 sequence reads: CAWSTTGTGYTF. In DNA, the CDR3 is TGTGCCTGGAGTACCACAGGGACAGGCTACACCTTC. J is TRBJ1-2 and V is TRBV30, with D maybe TRBD1 (6 bases). This CDR3 has 12 amino acids. V shed 2 bases and J shed 8 bases, with 12 bases lying between them. Germline CDR1 and CDR2: GTSNPN and SVGIG (reference sequence).

The CDR3 region has the DNA TGTGCCAGCAGCCAAGACGCGACTGGGGCCAACGTCCTGACTTTC. This codes for CASSQDATGANVLTF. The V and J genes are TRBV3-1 (or the pseudogene TRBV3-2) and TRBJ2-6; D is unclear. V was cut by 0 bases and J by 2 bases, with 5 bases left in between. The CDR3 covers 15 residues. CDR1 LGHDT and CDR2 YNNKEL come from the germline V gene (reference sequence).

V is TRBV3-1 (or the pseudogene TRBV3-2) and J is TRBJ2-3; possible D gene TRBD2, 7 bases. V was pared by 1 base and J by 3 bases, with 14 bases between. The germline CDR1 and CDR2 sequences are LGHDT and YNNKEL (reference sequence). The CDR3 has 16 residues. CDR3 region: CASSQAGRGATDTQYF. DNA of the CDR3: TGTGCCAGCAGCCAAGCCGGACGGGGGGCGACAGATACGCAGTATTTT.

The rearrangement joins TRBV27 to TRBJ2-5; 7 positions agree with TRBD1. Germline values: CDR1 MNHEY, CDR2 SMNVEV (reference sequence). The junction had 11 bases not matched to a gene; V was cut back by 8 bases and J by 5 bases. The CDR3 is 14 amino acids. The CDR3 DNA is TGTGCCAGCGGTGACAGGGTCTCTTTCGAGACCCAGTACTTC. Amino acid sequence: CASGDRVSFETQYF.

This clone was recorded only once. V is TRBV4-3 and J is TRBJ1-2, with a possible D match to TRBD1 (5 bases). The germline V and J ends were trimmed by 1 base and 2 bases, with 11 bases remaining between them. The CDR3 has 15 amino acids. CDR1 and CDR2 from the germline V gene are LGHNA and YSLEER. CDR3 nucleotide sequence: TGCGCCAGCAGCCAAGTTCTGGGGGGAAACTATGGCTACACCTTC. Amino acids: CASSQVLGGNYGYTF.